This T cell receptor (beta chain) came from a study of T cells in Graves' hyperthyroidism and ophthalmopathy. From RNA transcripts, TCR beta CDR3 regions were amplified. Initially, a first-round RT-PCR of the TCR CDR3 employed the HTBI primer set. TCRdb reprocessed the multiplex PCR reads with MiXCR, giving one entry per CDR3 protein. The sample lists 450,000 to 650,000 distinct CDR3 sequences, roughly 18% occurring once. This clonotype was picked up many times. The antigen remains undetermined. Per germline, CDR1 SGHRS and CDR2 YFSETQ. V shed 4 bases and J shed 12 bases, with 17 bases lying between them. This CDR3 has 13 residues. Overall study results and limits: Among thyroid clonotypes expanded above 0.001, most also appeared in blood.

This TCR came from a woman under 30 with Graves' ophthalmopathy. The sample taken for sequencing was blood. This rearrangement joins TRBV5-1 to TRBJ2-1; no reliable D call. Here the CDR3 DNA reads TGCGCCAGCAGCCTATACCCTTCGGATACGCAGTTCTTC. Translation: CASSLYPSDTQFF.